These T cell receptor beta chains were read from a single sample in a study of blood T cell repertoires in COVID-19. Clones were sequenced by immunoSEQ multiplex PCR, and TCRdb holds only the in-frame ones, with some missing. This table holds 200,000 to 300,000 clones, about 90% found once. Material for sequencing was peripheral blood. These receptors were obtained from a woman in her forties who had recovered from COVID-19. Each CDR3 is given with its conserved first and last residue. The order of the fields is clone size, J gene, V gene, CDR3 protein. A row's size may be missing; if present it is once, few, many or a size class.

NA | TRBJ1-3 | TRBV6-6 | CASSPPSGHDISASGNTIYF
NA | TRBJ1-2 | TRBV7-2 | CASSSTGGGGYTF
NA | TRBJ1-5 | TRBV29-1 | CSAETDPNQPQHF
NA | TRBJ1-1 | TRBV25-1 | CASSDRGSTEAFF
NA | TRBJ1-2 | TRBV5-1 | CASSALGQGDGYTF
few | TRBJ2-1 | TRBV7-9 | CASSQTSGGRKYNEQFF
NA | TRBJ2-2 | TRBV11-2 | CASRKPGLTNRGGELFF
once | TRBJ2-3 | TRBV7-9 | CASSLAVAGEEDTQYF
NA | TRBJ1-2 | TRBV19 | CATQGYGYTF
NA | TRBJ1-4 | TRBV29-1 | CSELQGLGPKGNEKLFF
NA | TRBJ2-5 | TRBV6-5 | CASRTSGGARETQYF
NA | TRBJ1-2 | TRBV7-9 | CASSLFGQGYGYTF
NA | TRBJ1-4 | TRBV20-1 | CSASSKTNEKLFF
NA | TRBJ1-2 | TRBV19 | CASTDGTGLPEGYGYTF
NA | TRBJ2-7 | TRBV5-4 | CASSPYRGAVLYF
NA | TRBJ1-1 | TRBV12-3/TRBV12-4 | CASSSMGQDEAFF
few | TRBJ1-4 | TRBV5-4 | CASSLKTGTNEKLFF
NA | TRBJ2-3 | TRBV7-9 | CASSTQGWNTDTQYF
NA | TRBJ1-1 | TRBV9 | CASSVVWTEGDTEAFF
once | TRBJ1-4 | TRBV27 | CASSFGANEKLFF
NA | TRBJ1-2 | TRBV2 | CASSAGGTDYGYTF
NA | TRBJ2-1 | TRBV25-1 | CASSEPPGQALYNEQFF